The next 30 T cell receptor beta chains were all read from a single sample in a study of blood T cell repertoires in COVID-19. Clones were read by immunoSEQ multiplex PCR, and TCRdb kept only the in-frame ones, dropping some. Of about 110,000 clones in the sample, about three quarters are singletons; the top ten hold 16%. The sequenced material came from peripheral blood. The receptor set was obtained from a woman of 80 years or more with active or convalescent COVID-19.

This chain joins TRBV2 and TRBJ1-2; 7 bases map to TRBD1. CDR3 length: 15 residues. With 5 bases clipped from V and 3 bases from J, the junction kept 9 bases outside the gene matches. From germline, CDR1 is SNHLY and CDR2 FYNNEI. CDR3 loop: CASSPQGWIDYGYTF. The CDR3 DNA follows: TGTGCCAGCAGTCCACAGGGGTGGATCGACTATGGCTACACCTTC. The full variable domain, rest sourced from reference TRBV2 and TRBJ1-2, is EPEVTQTPSHQVTQMGQEVILRCVPISNHLYFYWYRQILGQKVEFLVSFYNNEISEKSEIFDDQFSVERPDGSNFTLKIRSTKLEDSAMYFCASSPQGWIDYGYTFGSGTRLTVV.

V gene TRBV19 combines with J gene TRBJ2-7; a weak D match, TRBD1 (6 bases). The CDR3 sequence is 14 residues long. Trimming removed 7 bases from V and 5 bases from J, with 18 bases in between. Germline values: CDR1 LNHDA, CDR2 SQIVND (reference sequence). The CDR3 reads CASTPGGGEHEQYF. CDR3 DNA sequence: TGTGCCAGTACCCCGGGTGGGGGCGAACACGAGCAGTACTTC.

This sequence joins TRBV18 and TRBJ1-1, with 7 bases identical to TRBD1. Germline assignment: CDR1 KGHSH and CDR2 LQKENI. Germline trimming cut 6 bases from V and 6 bases from J; bases unmatched to any gene: 7. CDR3 length equals 13 residues. CDR3 amino acids: CASSPTGSAEAFF. The CDR3 coding sequence is TGTGCCAGCTCCCCGACAGGGTCCGCTGAAGCTTTCTTT.

This sequence joins TRBV7-9 and TRBJ2-5; D perhaps matches TRBD2 (5 bases). The V gene's germline CDR1 is SEHNR and CDR2 FQNEAQ (reference sequence). V was cut by 4 bases and J by 2 bases, with 11 bases left in between. This CDR3 region has 14 residues. CDR3 coding DNA: TGTGCCAGCAGCTCTCAAACTAGTCAAGAGACCCAGTACTTC. It specifies CASSSQTSQETQYF.

J is TRBJ2-7 and V is TRBV5-5; perhaps TRBD1 as D (6 bases). Per germline, CDR1 SGHKS and CDR2 YYEKEE (reference sequence). Trimming left V 1 base short and J 0 bases short, with 11 bases between. The CDR3 loop spans 15 amino acids. CDR3 coding DNA: TGTGCCAGCAGCTTGATTTCAGGGGTCTCCTACGAGCAGTACTTC. Translation: CASSLISGVSYEQYF.

The chain is built from TRBV12-1 and TRBJ2-2; the DNA was not used to check the table's D call, TRBD1. TRBV12-1 is termed a pseudogene. The CDR3 covers 24 residues. CDR3 residues: CASSFPRAFPPMRGPRSNTGELFF. CDR3 nucleotides: TGTGCCAGCAGCTTTCCCCGGGCCTTCCCCCCTATGAGGGGGCCTAGGTCGAACACCGGGGAGCTGTTTTTT.

This clone was detected only a few times. This chain links TRBV7-9 with TRBJ2-7; the match to TRBD1 covers 7 bases. Trimming at V came to 3 bases and at J to 3 bases, leaving 5 bases not matched to a gene. CDR3 length: 14 amino acids. CDR1 and CDR2 from the germline V gene are SEHNR and FQNEAQ (reference sequence). The CDR3 loop reads CASSLSGGLYEQYF. The CDR3 DNA follows: TGTGCCAGCAGCTTGTCAGGGGGTCTCTACGAGCAGTACTTC.

The table lists this clone with a count of one. The rearrangement links TRBV11-2 to TRBJ2-7, with 7 positions matching TRBD2. The germline gives CDR1 SGHAT, CDR2 FQNNGV. The CDR3 has 14 residues. V lost 5 bases to trimming and J lost 2 bases; unmatched junction nucleotides: 6. CDR3 coding DNA: TGTGCCAGCAGCCTAAGCGGGACCCCCTACGAGCAGTACTTC. Translating it yields CASSLSGTPYEQYF.

The CDR3 DNA is TGTGCCAGCAGCTTATTTAGGCGGACAGGGATGGGGACTGAAGCTTTCTTT. Protein: CASSLFRRTGMGTEAFF. The chain is built from TRBV7-6 and TRBJ1-1, with TRBD1 matching over 8 bases. Trimming cost V 2 bases and J 5 bases; bases outside gene matches: 13. The CDR3 consists of 17 residues. From germline, CDR1 is SGHVS and CDR2 FNYEAQ. The entire variable domain, with the rest obtained from reference TRBV7-6 and TRBJ1-1, is as follows: GAGVSQSPRYKVTKRGQDVALRCDPISGHVSLYWYRQALGQGPEFLTYFNYEAQQDKSGLPNDRFSAERPEGSISTLTIQRTEQRDSAMYRCASSLFRRTGMGTEAFFGQGTRLTVV.

CDR3 protein: CAMASGRHINEQFF. DNA of the CDR3: TGTGCCATGGCTAGCGGGAGGCACATCAATGAGCAGTTCTTC. The chain recombines TRBV28 with TRBJ2-1; 11 bases line up with TRBD2. V lost 10 bases, J lost 6 bases, and 8 bases stayed unmatched. This CDR3 comprises 14 residues. CDR1 is MDHEN, CDR2 SYDVKM, per germline.

There are a few counts of this clone. Here the CDR3 DNA reads TGTGCCAGCAGCTTAGGGCTAGCCGAATTCTACGGCCAGTACTTC. This translates into CASSLGLAEFYGQYF. The V call is TRBV11-2, the J call TRBJ2-5; D is perhaps TRBD2 (5 bases). The germline CDR1 and CDR2 sequences are SGHAT and FQNNGV. CDR3 size: 15 residues. The V end lost 1 base, the J end lost 10 bases, and 19 bases lay between the germline ends.

This sequence joins TRBV4-1 and TRBJ2-7; TRBD2 aligns across 9 bases. The CDR3 extends over 16 amino acids. The V gene end was trimmed by 2 bases and the J gene end by 3 bases; junction bases not matched to a gene: 8. From germline, CDR1 is MGHRA and CDR2 YSYEKL. The CDR3 reads CASSQNSGLALYEQYF. The DNA for the CDR3 is TGCGCCAGCAGCCAAAACTCGGGACTAGCCCTCTACGAGCAGTACTTC.

V usage is TRBV5-4 and J usage is TRBJ2-2; D ambiguous. Trimming removed 0 bases at V and 5 bases at J, with 14 bases between. The CDR3 spans 16 residues. Germline loops: CDR1 SGHNT, CDR2 YYREEE (reference sequence). The CDR3 loop reads CASSLALLDGTGELFF. DNA of the CDR3: TGTGCCAGCAGCTTGGCCCTCCTTGACGGGACCGGGGAGCTGTTTTTT.

This clone has ten or more counts. This chain joins TRBV7-9 and TRBJ2-3; D is ambiguous. Germline lookup yields CDR1 SEHNR and CDR2 FQNEAQ (reference sequence). V lost 2 bases and J lost 2, with 11 bases in between. The length of the CDR3 is 15 residues. The CDR3 DNA is TGTGCCAGCAGCTTAAAAACACGATCCACAGATACGCAGTATTTT. Its protein is CASSLKTRSTDTQYF. Drawing the rest from reference TRBV7-9 and TRBJ2-3, the complete variable domain is DTGVSQNPRHKITKRGQNVTFRCDPISEHNRLYWYRQTLGQGPEFLTYFQNEAQLEKSRLLSDRFSAERPKGSFSTLEIQRTEQGDSAMYLCASSLKTRSTDTQYFGPGTRLTVL.

This chain connects TRBV19 to TRBJ1-2; no definite D call. This CDR3 is built from 17 residues. Trimming removed 4 bases from V and 0 bases from J, with 18 bases in between. In germline, CDR1 is LNHDA, CDR2 SQIVND (reference sequence). CDR3 in amino acids: CASSNPRGNNPNYGYTF. The CDR3 coding sequence is TGTGCCAGTAGTAACCCCCGGGGTAATAACCCTAACTATGGCTACACCTTC.

V usage is TRBV15 and J usage is TRBJ1-1; D is unresolved. The CDR3 has 13 residues. Germline-derived CDR1 and CDR2 are LNHNV and YYDKDF (reference sequence). Trimming took off 0 bases at V and 11 bases at J, with 13 bases between the two ends. The CDR3 DNA follows: TGTGCCACCAGCAGAGATTTGGGGAGGTCGGCTTTCTTT. Protein product: CATSRDLGRSAFF.

The chain recombines TRBV6-6 with TRBJ2-3; tentative D call: TRBD2 (5 bases). The V end was cut by 7 bases, the J end by 2 bases, with 16 bases between. Germline values: CDR1 MNHNY, CDR2 SVGAGI (reference sequence). The length of the CDR3 is 15 residues. The CDR3 is CASKRGGQATDTQYF. The CDR3 bases are TGTGCCAGCAAGCGCGGAGGCCAGGCCACAGATACGCAGTATTTT.

This clone was counted only a few times. The gene calls are TRBV6-5 and TRBJ2-7, with D perhaps TRBD2 (5 bases). Germline loops: CDR1 MNHEY, CDR2 SVGAGI. Trimming took off 0 bases at V and 4 bases at J, with 13 bases between the two ends. This CDR3 comprises 15 residues. Written as DNA, the CDR3 is TGTGCCAGCAGTTACTCCGGGGTCGCCGGGTACGAGCAGTACTTC. It translates to CASSYSGVAGYEQYF.

Only one count was recorded for this clone. The V gene is TRBV5-4, the J gene TRBJ2-2, with TRBD2 as a possible D gene (5 bases). The CDR3 is 14 residues long. The V end lost 4 bases, the J end lost 8 bases, and 15 bases lay between the germline ends. The V gene's germline CDR1 is SGHNT and CDR2 YYREEE (reference sequence). CDR3 sequence (DNA): TGTGCCAGCAGCGAACCAAGCGGACGGGGGGAGCTGTTTTTT. It yields the protein CASSEPSGRGELFF.

This clone has a handful of counts. The chain links TRBV11-2 to TRBJ1-1; 8 bases are shared with TRBD1. The CDR3 is made up of 15 amino acids. Germline V gene data show CDR1 as SGHAT and CDR2 as FQNNGV. J was trimmed by 10 bases and V by 5 bases; bases with no gene match: 15. In DNA form, the CDR3 reads TGTGCCAGCAGCCCCAGGGGACAGGCCGGGCTAGGAGCTTTCTTT. Translated: CASSPRGQAGLGAFF.

The CDR3 here is CATSERGKYGYTF. CDR3 DNA: TGTGCCACCAGCGAGAGGGGGAAATATGGCTACACCTTC. The rearrangement uses TRBV15 and TRBJ1-2; TRBD1 might be the D (6 bases). V lost 5 bases and J 5 bases, leaving 12 bases between the germline ends. CDR1 is LNHNV, CDR2 YYDKDF, per germline (reference sequence). The CDR3 has 13 residues.

The rearrangement uses TRBV5-4 and TRBJ2-7; 8 bases map to TRBD1. Trimming removed 4 bases from V and 1 base from J; junction bases left unmatched: 4. Germline CDR1 is SGHNT and CDR2 is YYREEE (reference sequence). This CDR3 comprises 14 residues. In DNA, the CDR3 is TGTGCCAGCAGCCGGGACAGGCGATCCTACGAGCAGTACTTC. Protein: CASSRDRRSYEQYF.

The gene calls are TRBV7-2 and TRBJ2-1, with 8 bases that match TRBD1. Germline-derived CDR1 and CDR2 are SGHTA and FQGNSA. Trimming cost V 5 bases and J 4 bases; bases outside gene matches: 13. The CDR3 is made up of 17 amino acids. The CDR3 sequence: CASSSRQGAVRYNEQFF. The CDR3 bases are TGTGCCAGCAGCAGTCGGCAGGGGGCTGTGAGGTACAATGAGCAGTTCTTC.

V and J are TRBV29-1 and TRBJ1-2, with 7 bases that match TRBD1. Per the germline V gene, CDR1 is SQVTM and CDR2 is ANQGSEA. CDR3 length: 15 residues. V was clipped by 2 bases and J by 8 bases; unmatched bases: 14. CDR3 loop: CSVERWAGGASGYTF. CDR3 DNA: TGCAGCGTTGAAAGGTGGGCAGGGGGTGCGTCCGGCTACACCTTC.

This clone was detected only once. The rearrangement uses TRBV5-1 and TRBJ2-3; D is unclear. V was clipped by 1 base and J by 0 bases, with 12 bases between them. The germline gives CDR1 SGHRS, CDR2 YFSETQ. CDR3 size: 16 residues. CDR3 nucleotides: TGCGCCAGCAGCTTGTCCGCCACTCGTAGCACAGATACGCAGTATTTT. It encodes CASSLSATRSTDTQYF. Filled out from reference TRBV5-1 and TRBJ2-3, the complete variable domain reads KAGVTQTPRYLIKTRGQQVTLSCSPISGHRSVSWYQQTPGQGLQFLFEYFSETQRNKGNFPGRFSGRQFSNSRSEMNVSTLELGDSALYLCASSLSATRSTDTQYFGPGTRLTVL.

This clone was found once. The junction departs from the called germline gene at one end, perhaps through a read error. CDR3 nucleotides: TGCGCCAGCAGCCAGGCCCGAGGGACTAGCAGAGATACGCAGTATTTT. Amino acid sequence: CASSQARGTSRDTQYF. This rearrangement joins TRBV4-1 to TRBJ2-3; 9 bases fit TRBD2. This CDR3 spans 16 amino acids. Germline assignment: CDR1 MGHRA and CDR2 YSYEKL.

DNA for the CDR3: TGTGCCAGTAGTTTCCAGGGGATCGAAGATACGCAGTATTTT. This sequence encodes CASSFQGIEDTQYF. This rearrangement joins TRBV19 to TRBJ2-3; a weak D match, TRBD1 (6 bases). Germline-derived CDR1 and CDR2 are LNHDA and SQIVND (reference sequence). V was clipped by 5 bases and J by 5 bases, with 14 bases between them. The CDR3 covers 14 residues.

The V gene is TRBV6-5, the J gene TRBJ1-5; D possibly corresponds to TRBD1 (5 bases). The CDR3 is 14 amino acids. Trimming shortened V by 6 bases and J by 5 bases, and 14 bases separated the two germline ends. Germline-derived CDR1 and CDR2 are MNHEY and SVGAGI. The CDR3 bases are TGTGCCAGCAGCCTCACCAGGGAATATCAGCCCCAGCATTTT. This translates into CASSLTREYQPQHF.

CDR3: CASSARTSGRVEQFF. CDR3 bases: TGTGCCAGCAGCGCCAGGACTAGCGGGAGGGTTGAGCAGTTCTTC. The rearrangement joins TRBV9 to TRBJ2-1; TRBD2 aligns across 15 bases. This CDR3 has 15 residues. Losses at the gene ends were 3 bases for V and 9 bases for J; bases not matched to a gene: 4. In germline, CDR1 is SGDLS, CDR2 YYNGEE.

The chain uses TRBV28 and TRBJ1-1; TRBD1 might be the D (5 bases). With 10 bases removed from V and 4 bases from J, the gap between germline ends came to 13 bases. Germline lookup yields CDR1 MDHEN and CDR2 SYDVKM. This CDR3 has 12 residues. CDR3 coding DNA: TGTGCCACGATGTCGGGGGGCACTGAAGCTTTCTTT. Protein: CATMSGGTEAFF. The complete variable domain, with remaining parts taken from reference TRBV28 and TRBJ1-1, reads DVKVTQSSRYLVKRTGEKVFLECVQDMDHENMFWYRQDPGLGLRLIYFSYDVKMKEKGDIPEGYSVSREKKERFSLILESASTNQTSMYLCATMSGGTEAFFGQGTRLTVV.